Below, 20 T cell receptor beta chains from the same sample are listed, as sequenced in a study of T cells in Graves' hyperthyroidism and ophthalmopathy. TCR beta CDR3 regions were amplified from RNA transcripts. First-round RT-PCR targeting the TCR CDR3 was performed with the HTBI primer set. One entry per CDR3 protein, called by TCRdb with MiXCR from the multiplex PCR reads. The repertoire has some 460,000 distinct CDR3 sequences, 15% to 19% of them found once; the top ten carry about 14%. The sample comprised blood. These TCRs come from a woman aged 18-29 years with Graves' hyperthyroidism.

There are a few counts of this clonotype. V usage is TRBV5-8 and J usage is TRBJ1-2, with a weak D call TRBD1 (5 bases). This CDR3 spans 14 amino acids. Germline values: CDR1 SGHTS, CDR2 YDEGEE. The germline V and J ends were trimmed by 3 bases and 4 bases, with 13 bases remaining between them. The CDR3, as DNA: TGTGCCAGCAGCTCGCAGGGTTCTAGCTATGGCTACACCTTC. It translates to CASSSQGSSYGYTF.

CDR3 coding DNA: TGTGCCAGCAGCGTAGAAGGGTTAGACATTCAGTACTTC. As protein: CASSVEGLDIQYF. The rearrangement joins TRBV3-1 to TRBJ2-4; D ambiguous. Germline loops: CDR1 LGHDT, CDR2 YNNKEL (reference sequence). CDR3 length: 13 residues. The V end lost 5 bases, the J end lost 8 bases, and 13 bases lay between the germline ends. The complete variable domain, with remaining parts taken from reference TRBV3-1 and TRBJ2-4, reads DTAVSQTPKYLVTQMGNDKSIKCEQNLGHDTMYWYKQDSKKFLKIMFSYNNKELIINETVPNRFSPKSPDKAHLNLHINSLELGDSAVYFCASSVEGLDIQYFGAGTRLSVL.

This clonotype appeared many times. The J gene is TRBJ2-5, the V gene TRBV10-3, with D possibly matching TRBD2 (6 bases). V was trimmed by 4 bases and J by 5 bases, leaving 26 bases between them. Germline V lookup: CDR1 ENHRY, CDR2 SYGVKD. The length of the CDR3 is 18 residues. For the CDR3, the DNA is TGTGCCATCAGTGGCCAAAACTACGGCGCTGGAGGGTATGAGACCCAGTACTTC. It is translated as CAISGQNYGAGGYETQYF.

This clonotype was recorded a few times. This chain connects TRBV7-9 to TRBJ2-7, with TRBD2 matching over 7 bases. Trimming removed 7 bases from V and 3 bases from J; junction bases left unmatched: 6. This CDR3 is built from 13 residues. Germline CDR1 reads SEHNR; CDR2 reads FQNEAQ (reference sequence). For the CDR3, the DNA is TGTGCCAGCAAGGCTAGCGGTGACTACGAGCAGTACTTC. It codes for CASKASGDYEQYF.

This clonotype showed up many times. V usage is TRBV5-5 and J usage is TRBJ2-1; D is unresolved. The length of the CDR3 is 15 residues. Trimming shortened V by 1 base and J by 1 base, and 9 bases separated the two germline ends. Germline CDR1 SGHKS, CDR2 YYEKEE (reference sequence). The CDR3 region has the DNA TGTGCCAGCAGCTTGCGTCAGTTTTCCTACAATGAGCAGTTCTTC. Residues: CASSLRQFSYNEQFF.

Ten or more counts support this clonotype. This rearrangement joins TRBV20-1 to TRBJ1-3; D perhaps matches TRBD1 (6 bases). CDR3 length: 15 amino acids. Looked up from germline, CDR1 is DFQATT and CDR2 is SNEGSKA (reference sequence). The V end lost 5 bases, the J end lost 4 bases, and 18 bases lay between the germline ends. The CDR3 DNA reads TGCAGTGCTCGCGGGGGCTCAGAGATAGGAAACACCATATATTTT. Its translation: CSARGGSEIGNTIYF.

Ten or more counts support this clonotype. The rearrangement links TRBV7-2 to TRBJ1-5; the match to TRBD1 covers 7 bases. The CDR3 extends over 17 amino acids. V was pared by 4 bases and J by 0 bases, with 9 bases of the junction left unmatched. Germline loops: CDR1 SGHTA, CDR2 FQGNSA. As DNA, the CDR3 is TGTGCCAGCAGCTACAGGACAGGAGGGTATAGCAATCAGCCCCAGCATTTT. As protein: CASSYRTGGYSNQPQHF.

This clonotype was recorded a few times. The chain recombines TRBV6-5 with TRBJ1-4; TRBD1 agrees at 8 bases. Germline V CDR1 and CDR2: MNHEY, SVGAGI. Germline trimming cut 0 bases from V and 5 bases from J; bases unmatched to any gene: 11. The CDR3 totals 18 residues. The CDR3 protein is CASSYSWLSGGQNEKLFF. CDR3 coding DNA: TGTGCCAGCAGTTACTCGTGGCTATCAGGGGGCCAGAATGAAAAACTGTTTTTT.

V gene TRBV6-2 or TRBV6-3 combines with J gene TRBJ2-1; 7 bases agree with TRBD2. The V and J ends lost 6 bases and 4 bases, in that order; junction bases with no gene match: 12. Germline-derived CDR1 and CDR2 are MNHEY and SVGEGT. The CDR3 sequence is 16 residues long. CDR3 DNA sequence: TGTGCCAGCAGCCCATTATTTGGGGGGGAATACAATGAGCAGTTCTTC. Translated, it gives CASSPLFGGEYNEQFF.

This clonotype was detected many times. This chain links TRBV3-1 with TRBJ2-5, with D possibly TRBD1 on 5 matching bases. V lost 5 bases, J lost 9 bases, and 10 bases lay in between. Germline CDR1 LGHDT, CDR2 YNNKEL (reference sequence). The CDR3 spans 11 residues. The CDR3 loop reads CASSEFRAQYF. Here the CDR3 DNA reads TGTGCCAGCAGCGAGTTCAGGGCCCAGTACTTC.

CDR3 region: CASSQGGRDSPLHF. CDR3 nucleotides: TGCGCCAGCAGCCAAGGGGGCAGGGATTCACCCCTCCACTTT. The chain uses TRBV4-1 and TRBJ1-6; D is possibly TRBD1 (5 bases). The ends were cut back, 1 base at V and 8 bases at J, with 9 bases in the middle. The CDR3 loop spans 14 amino acids. The germline V gene has CDR1 MGHRA and CDR2 YSYEKL.

This clonotype was counted at least ten times. The chain combines TRBV12-3 or TRBV12-4 with TRBJ2-5; 7 bases are shared with TRBD1. With V trimmed by 1 base and J by 5 bases, 4 bases remained unmatched. This CDR3 contains 14 residues. This CDR3 reads CASSLDRGRETQYF. DNA of the CDR3: TGTGCCAGCAGTTTAGACAGGGGAAGGGAGACCCAGTACTTC.

This clonotype has a handful of counts. The V and J genes are TRBV4-1 and TRBJ1-6; D unclear. The length of the CDR3 is 13 residues. The V end was cut by 4 bases, the J end by 0 bases, with 1 base between. The V gene's germline CDR1 is MGHRA and CDR2 YSYEKL. CDR3 bases: TGCGCCAGCAGCCCCTCCTATAATTCACCCCTCCACTTT. It translates to CASSPSYNSPLHF.

At least ten counts were recorded for this clonotype. This CDR3 reads CASSRQGAIYSEQYF. The CDR3 DNA sequence: TGTGCCAGCAGCAGACAGGGGGCTATTTATAGCGAGCAGTACTTC. This sequence joins TRBV27 and TRBJ2-7, with TRBD1 matching over 10 bases. Germline V gives CDR1 MNHEY, CDR2 SMNVEV (reference sequence). V gave up 6 bases and J gave up 6 bases; unmatched junction bases: 11. The CDR3 sequence is 15 residues long.

This rearrangement joins TRBV4-2 to TRBJ2-2; 10 nucleotides line up with TRBD2. In germline, CDR1 is LGHNA, CDR2 YNFKEQ. The J segment lost 2 bases and the V segment lost 0 bases, leaving 6 bases of the junction unmatched. CDR3 size: 18 residues. The CDR3 coding sequence is TGTGCCAGCAGCCAAGATAGGGTAGCGGGAGGTAACACCGGGGAGCTGTTTTTT. This translates into CASSQDRVAGGNTGELFF.

This clonotype was counted once. With a much larger clone just one base away, this may be a read error. This chain connects TRBV2 to TRBJ2-7; D is unresolved. The germline CDR1 and CDR2 sequences are SNHLY and FYNNEI. The ends were cut back, 7 bases at V and 0 bases at J, with 10 bases in the middle. The CDR3 consists of 13 residues. This chain's CDR3 is CASNPQTSYEQYF. Here the CDR3 DNA reads TGTGCCAGCAATCCACAGACCTCCTACGAGCAGTACTTC.

This clonotype was seen ten or more times. The chain couples TRBV5-1 to TRBJ2-2, with D possibly TRBD2 on 5 matching bases. V was trimmed by 0 bases and J by 4 bases, leaving 13 bases between them. The CDR3 sequence is 16 residues long. Germline assignment: CDR1 SGHRS and CDR2 YFSETQ. The CDR3 spells CASSLAEVGSTGELFF. CDR3 sequence (DNA): TGCGCCAGCAGCTTGGCCGAAGTGGGGAGCACCGGGGAGCTGTTTTTT.

This clonotype was seen ten or more times. The chain couples TRBV7-2 to TRBJ2-5, with D tentatively TRBD2 (6 bases). Looked up from germline, CDR1 is SGHTA and CDR2 is FQGNSA. The V end was cut by 2 bases, the J end by 2 bases, with 24 bases between. The CDR3 has 19 amino acids. The CDR3 region is CASSLFETSPVEEQETQYF. The CDR3 DNA is TGTGCCAGCAGCTTATTCGAAACTAGCCCTGTTGAAGAACAAGAGACCCAGTACTTC.

This clonotype was counted between two and nine times. For the CDR3, the DNA is TGTGCCAGCAGTTCGACTGCCCAGCACTCCTACAATGAGCAGTTCTTC. Amino acids: CASSSTAQHSYNEQFF. The genes are TRBV27 and TRBJ2-1, with D unclear. This CDR3 has 16 residues. Trimming removed 4 bases at V and 0 bases at J, with 13 bases between. The V gene's germline CDR1 is MNHEY and CDR2 SMNVEV (reference sequence).

V gene TRBV20-1 combines with J gene TRBJ1-6, with TRBD1 matching over 9 bases. CDR3 length equals 18 residues. Trimming at V came to 0 bases and at J to 1 base, leaving 7 bases not matched to a gene. CDR1 is DFQATT and CDR2 is SNEGSKA in the germline V gene (reference sequence). The CDR3 loop is CSARDPDRGESYNSPLHF. CDR3 sequence (DNA): TGCAGTGCTAGAGACCCGGACAGGGGTGAATCCTATAATTCACCCCTCCACTTT.